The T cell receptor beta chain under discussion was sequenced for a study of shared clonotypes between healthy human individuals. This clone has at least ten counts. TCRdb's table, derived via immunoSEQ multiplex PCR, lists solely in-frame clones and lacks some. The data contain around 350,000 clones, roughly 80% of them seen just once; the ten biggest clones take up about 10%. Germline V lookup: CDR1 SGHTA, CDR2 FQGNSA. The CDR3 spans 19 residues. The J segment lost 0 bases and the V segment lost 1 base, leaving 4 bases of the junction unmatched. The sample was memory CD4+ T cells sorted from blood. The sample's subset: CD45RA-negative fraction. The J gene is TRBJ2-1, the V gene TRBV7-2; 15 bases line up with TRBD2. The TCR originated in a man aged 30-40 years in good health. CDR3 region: CASSLVGTSGGSSYNEQFF. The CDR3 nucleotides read TGTGCCAGCAGCTTAGTGGGGACTAGCGGGGGGAGCTCCTACAATGAGCAGTTCTTC.